This T cell receptor beta chain was sequenced during a study of T cell changes during pregnancy in multiple sclerosis (dated by TCRdb to between 2018 and 2020). Background on the whole study: The study examined how the T cell repertoire changed over the course of pregnancy in women with multiple sclerosis.

Library prep was done by the immunoSEQ multiplex PCR assay. TCRdb carries this immuneACCESS record with in-frame sequences only. Its versions omit some clonotypes, under half of them owing to an unresolved V gene in the studies checked, with the rest unexplained. This sample holds 60,000 to 75,000 clones; more than 90% were observed only once. Approximately 2% of the sample comes from the top ten. CDR1 and CDR2 are drawn from the germline V gene: SGHRS, YFSETQ. Trimmed from V: 4 bases; trimmed from J: 0 bases; junction bases lacking a gene match: 7. Inclusive of the bounding cysteine and phenylalanine, the CDR3 is 16 residues long. The only DNA kept is the CDR3, 48 bases in frame from the first base. Notes on this clone: The specificity of this receptor is unknown. No per-base quality is available; no much larger clone lies one base away.

Sample: peripheral blood, taken in the second trimester of pregnancy. The clonotype was recovered from a female donor with multiple sclerosis, enrolled in a pregnancy study. Recombination linked TRBV5-1 to TRBJ1-3; the junction holds 7 bases that match TRBD1. The CDR3 in this case is CASSGWGQNSGNTIYF. The nucleotides read TGCGCCAGCAGCGGGTGGGGACAGAACTCTGGAAACACCATATATTTT.